The next 14 T cell receptor beta chains were all read from a single sample in a study of blood T cell repertoires in COVID-19. Sequenced by immunoSEQ multiplex PCR; TCRdb stores in-frame clones only, minus some. Among under 200,000 clones listed, 88% were seen once. The sample taken for sequencing was peripheral blood. These receptors originate from a man aged 18 to 30 with active or convalescent COVID-19.

CDR3 sequence (DNA): TGTGCCAGCAGCCCCCGCCAGGGGGCCTCCTCGGAGCAGTACTTC. Its translation: CASSPRQGASSEQYF. The chain combines TRBV7-9 with TRBJ2-7; 8 nucleotides line up with TRBD1. With 5 bases clipped from V and 7 bases from J, the junction kept 13 bases outside the gene matches. Germline V lookup: CDR1 SEHNR, CDR2 FQNEAQ (reference sequence). The CDR3 runs 15 residues.

The chain combines TRBV10-3 with TRBJ2-5, with a possible D match to TRBD1 (6 bases). This CDR3 comprises 14 residues. Trimming removed 0 bases at V and 3 bases at J, with 8 bases between. Germline V gives CDR1 ENHRY, CDR2 SYGVKD. The CDR3 protein is CAISESRTEETQYF. DNA of the CDR3: TGTGCCATCAGTGAGTCGCGGACAGAAGAGACCCAGTACTTC.

This clone showed up just a few times. V is TRBV20-1 and J is TRBJ1-1; D unclear. CDR3 size: 11 residues. Trimming pared 3 bases from V and 7 bases from J, leaving 9 bases between. The V gene's germline CDR1 is DFQATT and CDR2 SNEGSKA (reference sequence). The CDR3 loop is CSASLEVEAFF. The CDR3 DNA sequence: TGCAGTGCTAGTTTGGAGGTTGAAGCTTTCTTT.

This clone was detected only a few times. The chain is built from TRBV6-1 and TRBJ1-2; D gene uncertain. V lost 2 bases to trimming and J lost 4 bases, with 5 bases between them. The germline V gene encodes CDR1 MNHNS and CDR2 SASEGT. The length of the CDR3 is 12 residues. The chain's CDR3 is CASSEYGYGYTF. CDR3 bases: TGTGCCAGCAGTGAATACGGCTATGGCTACACCTTC.

The V call is TRBV9, the J call TRBJ1-1, with no clear D. The germline V gene encodes CDR1 SGDLS and CDR2 YYNGEE. V lost 0 bases and J lost 4, with 10 bases in between. The length of the CDR3 is 14 residues. CDR3: CASSVVQEGTEAFF. The CDR3 nucleotides are TGTGCCAGCAGCGTAGTTCAGGAGGGCACTGAAGCTTTCTTT.

The chain employs TRBV4-2 and TRBJ2-7, with D hard to call. Germline CDR1 and CDR2: LGHNA and YNFKEQ. The CDR3 extends over 13 amino acids. V was clipped by 4 bases and J by 3 bases, with 10 bases between them. The chain's CDR3 is CASSRYYLYEQYF. For the CDR3, the DNA is TGTGCCAGCAGCCGTTACTACCTCTACGAGCAGTACTTC.

The CDR3 here is CSVRVSGANVLTF. CDR3 DNA: TGCAGCGTTCGGGTTAGTGGGGCCAACGTCCTGACTTTC. The rearrangement uses TRBV29-1 and TRBJ2-6, with no clear D. V lost 5 bases to trimming and J lost 3 bases, with 8 bases between them. CDR3 size: 13 residues. Germline V gives CDR1 SQVTM, CDR2 ANQGSEA.

The V gene is TRBV30, the J gene TRBJ2-2, with a possible D match to TRBD2 (6 bases). Germline lookup yields CDR1 GTSNPN and CDR2 SVGIG (reference sequence). The CDR3 contains 16 residues. The V and J ends lost 4 bases and 1 base respectively, with 16 bases between them. The CDR3 DNA follows: TGTGCCTGGACCCACGCGGGACGGAAGAACACCGGGGAGCTGTTTTTT. Its protein is CAWTHAGRKNTGELFF.

The sample holds many counts of this clone. This rearrangement joins TRBV15 to TRBJ2-7, with a tentative D call TRBD1 (6 bases). The germline V gene encodes CDR1 LNHNV and CDR2 YYDKDF (reference sequence). V lost 1 base and J 3 bases, leaving 7 bases between the germline ends. The CDR3 length is 13 residues. The CDR3 spells CATSRGTDYEQYF. In DNA, the CDR3 is TGTGCCACCAGCAGAGGGACAGACTACGAGCAGTACTTC.

This clone was picked up a small number of times. CDR3 coding DNA: TGTGCCAGCGCTCGACAGGGATATAATGAAAAACTGTTTTTT. Its translation: CASARQGYNEKLFF. V and J are TRBV28 and TRBJ1-4; 7 bases match TRBD1. Germline lookup yields CDR1 MDHEN and CDR2 SYDVKM. CDR3 length equals 14 residues. V lost 8 bases to trimming and J lost 4 bases; unmatched junction nucleotides: 7.

V gene TRBV19 combines with J gene TRBJ1-5, with 9 positions matching TRBD1. Looked up from germline, CDR1 is LNHDA and CDR2 is SQIVND (reference sequence). The CDR3 is made up of 16 amino acids. V trimming: 4 bases; J trimming: 7 bases; junction bases outside the gene matches: 11. DNA of the CDR3: TGTGCCAGTAGTAGATTACAGGGGGCATCCCGGCAGCCCCAGCATTTT. Residues: CASSRLQGASRQPQHF. Full variable domain (missing parts from reference TRBV19 and TRBJ1-5): DGGITQSPKYLFRKEGQNVTLSCEQNLNHDAMYWYRQDPGQGLRLIYYSQIVNDFQKGDIAEGYSVSREKKESFPLTVTSAQKNPTAFYLCASSRLQGASRQPQHFGDGTRLSIL.

The V call is TRBV2, the J call TRBJ1-2; D is possibly TRBD1 (6 bases). The V and J ends lost 6 bases and 8 bases respectively, with 19 bases between them. The length of the CDR3 is 14 residues. CDR1 is SNHLY and CDR2 is FYNNEI in the germline V gene. The CDR3: CASSRGFDSWGYTF. The CDR3 nucleotides are TGTGCCAGCAGCAGGGGTTTTGATTCGTGGGGCTACACCTTC.

The chain couples TRBV4-1 to TRBJ1-4; D unclear. The CDR3 totals 15 residues. Germline loops: CDR1 MGHRA, CDR2 YSYEKL. V dropped 1 base and J dropped 7 bases, with 13 bases sitting between them. The CDR3 is CASSQVGVIGEKLFF. The CDR3 DNA follows: TGCGCCAGCAGCCAAGTTGGAGTGATTGGTGAAAAACTGTTTTTT.

V usage is TRBV19 and J usage is TRBJ1-5, with 7 bases that match TRBD1. V shed 4 bases and J 4 bases; nucleotides not matched to a gene: 4. CDR1 is LNHDA, CDR2 SQIVND, per germline (reference sequence). This CDR3 has 14 residues. The CDR3 bases are TGTGCCAGTAGTACACACAGGGGTAATCAGCCCCAGCATTTT. Residues: CASSTHRGNQPQHF. The whole variable domain, remainder taken from reference TRBV19 and TRBJ1-5, is DGGITQSPKYLFRKEGQNVTLSCEQNLNHDAMYWYRQDPGQGLRLIYYSQIVNDFQKGDIAEGYSVSREKKESFPLTVTSAQKNPTAFYLCASSTHRGNQPQHFGDGTRLSIL.